The T cell receptor beta chain under discussion was sequenced for a study of early T cells in non-severe SARS-CoV-2 infection. At the level of the study: From unsorted whole blood, bulk RNA was sequenced, and the chains remained unpaired.

Whole-study findings and limits: VDJdb matching skewed toward anti-spike CD8 responses, missing private and CD4 specificities.

For this clonotype: Its antigen is unknown.

The CDR3 has 15 residues. J was trimmed by 4 bases and V by 8 bases; bases with no gene match: 10. Germline loops: CDR1 SNHLY, CDR2 FYNNEI. Each cDNA molecule carried a unique molecular identifier. TCRdb ran MiXCR on the 5' RACE reads and lists one entry per CDR3 protein. The sample consists of roughly 70,000 distinct CDR3 sequences, 20% to 25% of them appearing once. The receptor's source is an adult who was a healthcare worker with PCR-confirmed SARS-CoV-2 infection or an uninfected control (not recorded which). This specimen was whole blood, taken at baseline. The chain employs TRBV2 and TRBJ2-5, with 10 positions matching TRBD2. CDR3 residues: CASGAAGGPTETQYF. The DNA of the CDR3 is TGTGCCAGCGGGGCAGCGGGGGGGCCTACAGAGACCCAGTACTTC.